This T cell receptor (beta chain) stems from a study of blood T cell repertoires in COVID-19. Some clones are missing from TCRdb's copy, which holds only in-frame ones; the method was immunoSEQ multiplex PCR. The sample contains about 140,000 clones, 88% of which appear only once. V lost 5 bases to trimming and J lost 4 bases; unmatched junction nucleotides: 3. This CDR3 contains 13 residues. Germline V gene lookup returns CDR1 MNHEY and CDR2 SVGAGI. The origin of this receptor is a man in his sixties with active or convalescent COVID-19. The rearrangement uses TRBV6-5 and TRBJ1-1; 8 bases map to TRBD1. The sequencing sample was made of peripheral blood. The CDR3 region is CASSRGQATEAFF. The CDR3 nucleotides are TGTGCCAGCAGTCGGGGACAGGCCACTGAAGCTTTCTTT.